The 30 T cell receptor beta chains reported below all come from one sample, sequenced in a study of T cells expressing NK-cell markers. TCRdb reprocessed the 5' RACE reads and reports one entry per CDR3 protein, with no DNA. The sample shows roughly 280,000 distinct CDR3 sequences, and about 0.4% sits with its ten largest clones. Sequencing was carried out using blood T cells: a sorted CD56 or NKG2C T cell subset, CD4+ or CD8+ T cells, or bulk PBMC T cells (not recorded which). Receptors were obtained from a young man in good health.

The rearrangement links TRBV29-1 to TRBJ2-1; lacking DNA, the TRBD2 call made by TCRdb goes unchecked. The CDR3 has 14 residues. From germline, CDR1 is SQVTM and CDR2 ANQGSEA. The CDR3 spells CSGVRDYSYNEQFF.

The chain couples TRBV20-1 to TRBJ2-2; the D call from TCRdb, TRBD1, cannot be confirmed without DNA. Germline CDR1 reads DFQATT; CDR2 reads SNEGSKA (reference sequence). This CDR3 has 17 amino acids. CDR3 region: CSARDLGGRANTGELFF.

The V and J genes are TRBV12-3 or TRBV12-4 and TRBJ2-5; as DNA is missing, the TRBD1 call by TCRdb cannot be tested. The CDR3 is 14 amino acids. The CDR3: CASSGLGGWETQYF.

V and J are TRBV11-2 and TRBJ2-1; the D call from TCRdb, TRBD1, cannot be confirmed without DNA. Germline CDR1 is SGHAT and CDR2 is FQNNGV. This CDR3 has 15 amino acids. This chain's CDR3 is CASSSPIVGSNEQFF.

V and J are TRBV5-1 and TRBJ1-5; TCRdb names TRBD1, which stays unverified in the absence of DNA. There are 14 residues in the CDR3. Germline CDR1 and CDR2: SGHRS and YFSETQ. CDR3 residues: CASSLLPGGQPQHF.

CDR3: CASSLGRAQYF. The chain uses TRBV5-5 and TRBJ2-4; TCRdb reports TRBD2, a call that lacks DNA to check it against. This CDR3 is 11 amino acids long. CDR1 is SGHKS and CDR2 is YYEKEE in the germline V gene (reference sequence).

CDR3: CSAHGTSAYSGANVLTF. The chain combines TRBV20-1 with TRBJ2-6; TCRdb selects TRBD1, and the lack of DNA leaves this call unchecked. The CDR3 sequence is 17 residues long. From germline, CDR1 is DFQATT and CDR2 SNEGSKA (reference sequence).

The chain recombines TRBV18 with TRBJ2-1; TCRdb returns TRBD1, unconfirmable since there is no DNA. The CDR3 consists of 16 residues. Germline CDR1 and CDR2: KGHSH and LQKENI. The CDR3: CASSPPNRDGDNEQFF.

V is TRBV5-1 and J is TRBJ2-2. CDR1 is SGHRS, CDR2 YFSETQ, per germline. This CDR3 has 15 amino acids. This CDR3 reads CASSLNSVGTGELFF.

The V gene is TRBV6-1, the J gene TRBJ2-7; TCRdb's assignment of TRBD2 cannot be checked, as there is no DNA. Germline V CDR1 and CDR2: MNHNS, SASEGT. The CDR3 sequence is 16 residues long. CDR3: CASSGSRVAGGYEQYF.

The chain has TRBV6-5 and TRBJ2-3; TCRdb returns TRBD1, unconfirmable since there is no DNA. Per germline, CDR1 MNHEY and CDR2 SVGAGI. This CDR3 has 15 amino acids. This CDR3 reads CASSSRTGGSHTQYF.

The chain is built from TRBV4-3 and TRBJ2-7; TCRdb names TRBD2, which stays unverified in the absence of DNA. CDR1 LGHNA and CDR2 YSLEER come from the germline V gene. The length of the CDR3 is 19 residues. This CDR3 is CASSQGKGLAGGPLYRQYF.

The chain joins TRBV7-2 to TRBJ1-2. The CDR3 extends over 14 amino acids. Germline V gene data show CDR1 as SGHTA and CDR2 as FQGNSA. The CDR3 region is CASSLEIRLYGYTF.

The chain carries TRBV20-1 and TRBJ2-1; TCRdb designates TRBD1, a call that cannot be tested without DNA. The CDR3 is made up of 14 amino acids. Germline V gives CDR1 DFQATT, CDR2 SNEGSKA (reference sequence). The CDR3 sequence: CSASGTGATIRQFF.

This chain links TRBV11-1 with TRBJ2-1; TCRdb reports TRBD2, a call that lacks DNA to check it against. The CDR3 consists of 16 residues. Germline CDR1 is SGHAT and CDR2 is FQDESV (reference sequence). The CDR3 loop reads CASSLLTSGTIDEQFF.

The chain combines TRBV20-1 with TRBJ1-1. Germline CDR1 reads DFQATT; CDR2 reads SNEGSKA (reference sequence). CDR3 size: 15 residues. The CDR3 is CSARDLMRANTEAFF.

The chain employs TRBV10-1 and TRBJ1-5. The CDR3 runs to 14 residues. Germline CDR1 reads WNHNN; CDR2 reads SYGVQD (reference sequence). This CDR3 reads CASSESAAGKPQHF.

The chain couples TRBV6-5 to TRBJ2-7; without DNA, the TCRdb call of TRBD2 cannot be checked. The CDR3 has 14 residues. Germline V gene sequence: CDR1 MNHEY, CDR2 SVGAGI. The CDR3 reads CASSLSGRVYEQYF.

CDR3 in amino acids: CASTSEQGSYEQYF. The chain couples TRBV6-5 to TRBJ2-7; absent DNA, TCRdb's TRBD1 call cannot be checked. The CDR3 is 14 residues long. Germline CDR1 MNHEY, CDR2 SVGAGI.

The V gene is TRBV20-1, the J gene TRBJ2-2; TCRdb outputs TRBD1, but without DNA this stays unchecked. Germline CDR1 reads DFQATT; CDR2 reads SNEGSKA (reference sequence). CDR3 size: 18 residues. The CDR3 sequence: CSASPGQGARRVTGELFF.

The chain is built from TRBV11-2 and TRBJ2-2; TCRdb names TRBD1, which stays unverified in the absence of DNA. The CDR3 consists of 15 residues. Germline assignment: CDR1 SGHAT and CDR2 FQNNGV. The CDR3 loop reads CASGRWGARTGELFF. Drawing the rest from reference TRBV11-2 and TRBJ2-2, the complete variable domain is EAGVAQSPRYKIIEKRQSVAFWCNPISGHATLYWYQQILGQGPKLLIQFQNNGVVDDSQLPKDRFSAERLKGVDSTLKIQPAKLEDSAVYLCASGRWGARTGELFFGEGSRLTVL.

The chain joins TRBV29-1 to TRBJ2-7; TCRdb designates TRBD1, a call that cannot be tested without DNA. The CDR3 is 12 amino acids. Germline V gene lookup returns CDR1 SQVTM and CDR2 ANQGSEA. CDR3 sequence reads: CSGGQGNFEQYF.

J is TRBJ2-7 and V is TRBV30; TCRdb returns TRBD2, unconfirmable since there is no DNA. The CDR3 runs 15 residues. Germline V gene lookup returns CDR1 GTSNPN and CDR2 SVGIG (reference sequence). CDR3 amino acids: CAWGRGASGRGEQYF.

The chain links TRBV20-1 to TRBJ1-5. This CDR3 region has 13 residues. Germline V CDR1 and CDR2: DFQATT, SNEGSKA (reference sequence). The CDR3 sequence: CSATADSNQPQHF.

The CDR3 here is CSATSGRDLLDTQYF. V and J are TRBV20-1 and TRBJ2-3; TCRdb calls TRBD2, which cannot be checked without DNA. Per germline, CDR1 DFQATT and CDR2 SNEGSKA (reference sequence). There are 15 residues in the CDR3.

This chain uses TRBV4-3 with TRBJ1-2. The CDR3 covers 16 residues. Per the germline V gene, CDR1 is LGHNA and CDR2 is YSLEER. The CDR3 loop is CASSQESRVFNYGYTF.

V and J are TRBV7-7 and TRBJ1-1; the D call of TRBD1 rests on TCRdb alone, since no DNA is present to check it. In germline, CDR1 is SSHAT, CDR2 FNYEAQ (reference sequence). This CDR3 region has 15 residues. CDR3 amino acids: CASSLGGTGRTEAFF.

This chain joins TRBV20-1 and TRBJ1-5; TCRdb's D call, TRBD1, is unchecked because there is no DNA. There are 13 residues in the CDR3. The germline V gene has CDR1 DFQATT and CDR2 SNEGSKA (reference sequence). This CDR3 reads CSAQGAGNQPQHF.

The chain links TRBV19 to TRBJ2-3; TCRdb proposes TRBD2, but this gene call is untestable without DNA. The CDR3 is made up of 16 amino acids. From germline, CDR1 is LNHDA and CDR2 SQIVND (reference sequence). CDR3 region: CASSSLLAGGTDTQYF.

This CDR3 is CASSQAVLSYEQYF. The V and J genes are TRBV4-2 and TRBJ2-7. Germline V lookup: CDR1 LGHNA, CDR2 YNFKEQ. The CDR3 extends over 14 amino acids.